Presented here are 19 T cell receptor beta chains from one specimen sequenced in a study of blood T cell repertoires in COVID-19. TCRdb's copy holds only in-frame clones and misses some; the assay was immunoSEQ multiplex PCR. The repertoire holds 260,000 or so clones, roughly 86% seen once, with just over 2.5% in the top ten. Sequenced: PBMCs or T cells enriched from blood (not recorded which). The receptor source for this set is a woman aged 25 to 45 with acute COVID-19.

This clone was seen only once. The V gene is TRBV6-5, the J gene TRBJ1-1; D perhaps matches TRBD1 (5 bases). Germline V gene sequence: CDR1 MNHEY, CDR2 SVGAGI. The CDR3 consists of 15 residues. With 7 bases removed from V and 4 bases from J, the gap between germline ends came to 19 bases. Here the CDR3 reads CASTPGGAARTEAFF. The CDR3 DNA follows: TGTGCCAGCACTCCTGGCGGGGCCGCTCGCACTGAAGCTTTCTTT.

The table lists this clone with a few counts. The chain recombines TRBV3-1 (or the pseudogene TRBV3-2) with TRBJ1-6, with TRBD1 matching over 7 bases. This CDR3 contains 14 residues. Trimming cost V 3 bases and J 8 bases; bases outside gene matches: 4. Germline lookup yields CDR1 LGHDT and CDR2 YNNKEL (reference sequence). In nucleotides, the CDR3 is TGTGCCAGCAGCCAGGCTACAGGGGATTCACCCCTCCACTTT. Translated, it gives CASSQATGDSPLHF.

The J gene is TRBJ2-7, the V gene TRBV3-1 (or the pseudogene TRBV3-2); 11 positions agree with TRBD2. The germline gives CDR1 LGHDT, CDR2 YNNKEL (reference sequence). The CDR3 has 15 amino acids. The V and J ends lost 5 bases and 2 bases, in that order; junction bases with no gene match: 5. CDR3 nucleotides: TGTGCCAGCAGCAGGGGACTAGCGGTTACCTACGAGCAGTACTTC. As protein: CASSRGLAVTYEQYF.

This clone was recorded once. This chain connects TRBV27 to TRBJ2-3; 8 nucleotides line up with TRBD2. V gave up 7 bases and J gave up 5 bases; unmatched junction bases: 2. The germline CDR1 and CDR2 sequences are MNHEY and SMNVEV (reference sequence). This CDR3 has 12 residues. DNA for the CDR3: TGTGCCAGCATCGGGGGGGTAGATACGCAGTATTTT. As protein: CASIGGVDTQYF.

J is TRBJ1-4 and V is TRBV18, with a tentative D call TRBD1 (5 bases). The CDR3 covers 15 residues. The germline CDR1 and CDR2 sequences are KGHSH and LQKENI. Trimming took 3 bases from V and 3 from J, leaving 11 bases between them. The CDR3 loop reads CASSPQEGPNEKLFF. CDR3 DNA sequence: TGTGCCAGCTCACCCCAGGAGGGGCCTAATGAAAAACTGTTTTTT.

The V and J genes are TRBV5-1 and TRBJ2-3, with TRBD2 matching over 10 bases. The germline CDR1 and CDR2 sequences are SGHRS and YFSETQ. V lost 6 bases to trimming and J lost 2 bases; unmatched junction nucleotides: 6. This CDR3 is 15 amino acids long. CDR3: CASTRAGGYTDTQYF. CDR3 nucleotide sequence: TGCGCCAGCACCCGAGCGGGGGGGTACACAGATACGCAGTATTTT.

This clone came up a few times. The DNA for the CDR3 is TGTGCCAGCAGCTCCCGGACAGGCCTCTATGGCTACACCTTC. Amino acid sequence: CASSSRTGLYGYTF. The V call is TRBV5-6, the J call TRBJ1-2, with 7 bases identical to TRBD1. The CDR3 length is 14 residues. Germline V gives CDR1 SGHDT, CDR2 YYEEEE. The trim removed 3 bases at V and 4 bases at J, leaving 6 bases unmatched.

To note about this clone: This CDR3 is also generated by other DNA sequences in the sample. The rearrangement uses TRBV18 and TRBJ1-3; D is possibly TRBD1 (5 bases). The CDR3 has 14 residues. Per the germline V gene, CDR1 is KGHSH and CDR2 is LQKENI. Trimming took off 3 bases at V and 4 bases at J, with 10 bases between the two ends. CDR3 DNA sequence: TGTGCCAGCTCACCCAGGGACTCGGGAAACACCATATATTTT. It codes for CASSPRDSGNTIYF.

This clone was detected a few times. This rearrangement joins TRBV3-1 (or the pseudogene TRBV3-2) to TRBJ1-1; 7 nucleotides match TRBD1. The CDR3 is made up of 14 amino acids. Germline V lookup: CDR1 LGHDT, CDR2 YNNKEL (reference sequence). V dropped 2 bases and J dropped 1; count of bases not matched to a gene: 1. CDR3 bases: TGTGCCAGCAGCCAAACAGGGGCGAACACTGAAGCTTTCTTT. It yields the protein CASSQTGANTEAFF.

The gene calls are TRBV7-5 and TRBJ1-5; TRBD1, the D gene given by the table, was not confirmed from the DNA. TRBV7-5 is shown as a pseudogene. CDR3 length: 13 residues. The chain's CDR3 is CARSYRRNQPQHF. The CDR3 DNA reads as TGTGCCAGAAGCTACAGGCGCAATCAGCCCCAGCATTTT.

The chain joins TRBV5-1 to TRBJ2-7, with D unresolved. CDR1 SGHRS and CDR2 YFSETQ come from the germline V gene. Trimming stripped 5 bases from V and 0 bases from J, with 9 bases between. The CDR3 contains 13 residues. The CDR3 DNA follows: TGCGCCAGCAGTGAGATAAGCTCCTACGAGCAGTACTTC. As protein: CASSEISSYEQYF.

The CDR3 reads CASIPTVSGHGYTF. The CDR3 region has the DNA TGTGCCAGCATCCCGACCGTCTCGGGACACGGCTACACCTTC. The chain joins TRBV2 to TRBJ1-2; TRBD1 is a possible D gene (6 bases). With 7 bases removed from V and 8 bases from J, the gap between germline ends came to 20 bases. The CDR3 loop spans 14 amino acids. Germline CDR1 and CDR2: SNHLY and FYNNEI.

This clone was counted only a few times. The chain is built from TRBV19 and TRBJ1-5; no definite D call. The germline V gene encodes CDR1 LNHDA and CDR2 SQIVND (reference sequence). V lost 2 bases and J lost 7, with 18 bases in between. The length of the CDR3 is 16 residues. CDR3 residues: CASSIYGGSMGQPQHF. Here the CDR3 DNA reads TGTGCCAGTAGTATATACGGAGGGTCCATGGGACAGCCCCAGCATTTT.

The chain uses TRBV9 and TRBJ1-6; tentatively, D is TRBD1 (5 bases). The CDR3 extends over 15 amino acids. Germline V gives CDR1 SGDLS, CDR2 YYNGEE. With 3 bases removed from V and 8 bases from J, the gap between germline ends came to 15 bases. The CDR3 DNA reads as TGTGCCAGCAGCGCCACGCCAGGGCTTGATTCACCCCTCCACTTT. It translates to CASSATPGLDSPLHF.

This chain links TRBV11-2 with TRBJ2-7; D not resolved. Germline CDR1 reads SGHAT; CDR2 reads FQNNGV. This CDR3 spans 13 amino acids. Trimming shortened V by 6 bases and J by 5 bases, and 14 bases separated the two germline ends. CDR3 DNA: TGTGCCAGCAGTCCTCGGGTGGCACACGAGCAGTACTTC. This sequence encodes CASSPRVAHEQYF.

The chain joins TRBV19 to TRBJ1-5; D may be TRBD1 (6 bases). V was shortened by 1 base and J by 7 bases, with 17 bases between the two germline ends. The germline gives CDR1 LNHDA, CDR2 SQIVND (reference sequence). This CDR3 spans 16 amino acids. In DNA, the CDR3 is TGTGCCAGTAGTATAGGTGGGGGACATGATAGGCAGCCCCAGCATTTT. As protein: CASSIGGGHDRQPQHF.

This clone occurred once. The chain is built from TRBV10-3 and TRBJ2-3, with 10 nucleotides matching TRBD2. The germline gives CDR1 ENHRY, CDR2 SYGVKD. J gave up 7 bases and V 8 bases, and 9 bases lay outside the gene matches. This CDR3 is 14 amino acids long. The CDR3 DNA is TGTGCCATCGCTAGCCTAGCGGGGGCACATACGCAGTATTTT. Its protein is CAIASLAGAHTQYF.

The chain uses TRBV10-1 and TRBJ2-3, with D hard to call. Trimming pared 6 bases from V and 5 bases from J, leaving 15 bases between. From germline, CDR1 is WNHNN and CDR2 SYGVQD (reference sequence). This CDR3 is built from 14 residues. DNA of the CDR3: TGCGCCAGCAGCTCAGCCGCCCAGGAAGATACGCAGTATTTT. Amino acids: CASSSAAQEDTQYF.

This chain links TRBV5-1 with TRBJ1-2; possible D gene TRBD1, 5 bases. Trimming removed 0 bases from V and 6 bases from J, with 15 bases in between. The germline CDR1 and CDR2 sequences are SGHRS and YFSETQ. This CDR3 is built from 15 residues. Here the CDR3 reads CASSLGAGQTDGYTF. DNA of the CDR3: TGCGCCAGCAGCTTGGGAGCGGGGCAAACCGATGGCTACACCTTC.